The clone carrying this T cell receptor beta chain turned up a few times. Its target is not known. This PCR relied on a set of 60 Vbeta primers and 13 Jbeta primers. Method: immunoSEQ multiplex PCR; TCRdb's copy keeps in-frame clones and lacks some. Among 130,000 to 150,000 clones listed, more than 70% were seen once. The germline V and J ends were trimmed by 0 bases and 5 bases, with 9 bases remaining between them. There are 14 residues in the CDR3. Germline V gene data show CDR1 as SGHTA and CDR2 as FQGTGA. This specimen comes from a study of cytomegalovirus exposure and HLA in healthy donors. General study findings and limits: A highly shared variant cluster was judged a likely technical artifact. Later genetic work tied a missense DCLRE1C variant to beta-chain V and J trimming. Presence/absence analyses rested on an assumption that sequencing depth was roughly uniform across donors. For most TCR beta V segments, an earlier analysis put the productive rate at about 90% or about 30% of the time.

This sequence originates from a male donor in good health and CMV-seropositive. The rearrangement uses TRBV7-3 and TRBJ2-3, with no clear D. The sequenced sample was PBMCs. CDR3 sequence (DNA): TGTGCCAGCAGCTTAACCCGAGGTGGAGATACGCAGTATTTT. It specifies CASSLTRGGDTQYF.